The 20 T cell receptor beta chains below were found in one sample sequenced in a study of beta chain features in type 1 diabetes. Findings and caveats of the study: Shortening that was moderate but significant affected the TCRB CDR3s of Type 1 diabetes patients in all four CD4+ subsets.

No antigen has been assigned to these receptors. Expressed TCRB transcripts were sequenced, since all the RNA that had been isolated was reverse transcribed. Here immunoSEQ multiplex PCR was the method, and the copy in TCRdb shows in-frame clones only, minus some. The table lists under 300,000 clones, around 25% of them singletons. What was sequenced was naive CD4+ T cells from blood. These receptors were obtained from a young woman with type 1 diabetes.

CDR3 sequence reads: CSVRLPGNGYTF. The DNA of the CDR3 is TGCAGCGTTCGTCTACCAGGGAATGGCTACACCTTC. The chain recombines TRBV29-1 with TRBJ1-2, with D perhaps matching TRBD1 (5 bases). CDR3 length equals 12 residues. With 5 bases removed from V and 6 bases from J, the gap between germline ends came to 13 bases. Germline CDR1 SQVTM, CDR2 ANQGSEA.

Remarks on this clone: Additional DNA sequences in this sample encode the identical CDR3. The gene calls are TRBV19 and TRBJ1-2; D is perhaps TRBD1 (6 bases). Germline V gene lookup returns CDR1 LNHDA and CDR2 SQIVND (reference sequence). The CDR3 is 13 amino acids. Trimming took 2 bases from V and 4 from J, leaving 8 bases between them. The CDR3 DNA follows: TGTGCCAGTAGTATATCAGGGGCCTATGGCTACACCTTC. Residues: CASSISGAYGYTF.

This clone was found a few times. The DNA for the CDR3 is TGTGCCAGCGCTCGGGAGTACGAGCAGTACTTC. Its translation is CASAREYEQYF. V usage is TRBV25-1 and J usage is TRBJ2-7; possible D gene TRBD2, 6 bases. The ends were cut back, 8 bases at V and 4 bases at J, with 9 bases in the middle. The germline V gene encodes CDR1 MGHDK and CDR2 SYGVNS. The CDR3 has 11 amino acids.

This clone occurred a few times. The rearrangement joins TRBV7-2 to TRBJ2-3, with 12 bases identical to TRBD2. Germline V CDR1 and CDR2: SGHTA, FQGNSA. The CDR3 runs 15 residues. After removal of 6 bases from V and 8 bases from J, the junction contained 9 bases not matched to a gene. DNA of the CDR3: TGTGCCAGCAGAACCGGACTAGCGGGACCTGCTACGCAGTATTTT. The encoded protein is CASRTGLAGPATQYF.

V gene TRBV19 combines with J gene TRBJ1-1; 8 bases are a match to TRBD1. Germline V lookup: CDR1 LNHDA, CDR2 SQIVND (reference sequence). The CDR3 spans 14 residues. The trim removed 5 bases at V and 5 bases at J, leaving 7 bases unmatched. In DNA form, the CDR3 reads TGTGCCAGTAGTCCCCGGACAGGGAATACTGAAGCTTTCTTT. This sequence encodes CASSPRTGNTEAFF.

In its sample, this clone was seen a few times. The genes are TRBV30 and TRBJ2-5, with 13 bases matching TRBD2. This CDR3 contains 15 residues. Germline CDR1 GTSNPN, CDR2 SVGIG (reference sequence). V was pared by 5 bases and J by 2 bases, with 5 bases of the junction left unmatched. The CDR3 reads CAWEGLAGHQETQYF. The DNA of the CDR3 is TGTGCCTGGGAGGGACTAGCGGGACATCAAGAGACCCAGTACTTC. Combining the CDR3 with reference TRBV30 and TRBJ2-5 gives the whole variable domain SQTIHQWPATLVQPVGSPLSLECTVEGTSNPNLYWYRQAAGRGLQLLFYSVGIGQISSEVPQNLSASRPQDRQFILSSKKLLLSDSGFYLCAWEGLAGHQETQYFGPGTRLLVL.

J is TRBJ2-7 and V is TRBV29-1, with 8 bases aligning to TRBD1. There are 13 residues in the CDR3. V lost 6 bases and J lost 3; bases outside the gene matches: 7. Germline V CDR1 and CDR2: SQVTM, ANQGSEA. The CDR3 here is CSVAGTGDYEQYF. DNA for the CDR3: TGCAGCGTCGCCGGGACAGGTGACTACGAGCAGTACTTC.

This clone has only a few counts. V and J are TRBV2 and TRBJ2-7; TRBD2 matches at 15 bases. This CDR3 is built from 15 residues. V trimming: 7 bases; J trimming: 3 bases; junction bases outside the gene matches: 4. The germline gives CDR1 SNHLY, CDR2 FYNNEI. CDR3 loop: CASNGLAGGLYEQYF. In nucleotides, the CDR3 is TGTGCCAGCAATGGACTAGCGGGAGGGCTCTACGAGCAGTACTTC.

Only a few counts were recorded for this clone. The genes are TRBV10-3 and TRBJ2-5; the D gene is possibly TRBD1 (5 bases). This CDR3 is 14 amino acids long. CDR1 is ENHRY, CDR2 SYGVKD, per germline. The V and J ends lost 4 bases and 2 bases respectively, with 11 bases between them. The CDR3 is CAISVRGGQETQYF. As DNA, the CDR3 is TGTGCCATCAGTGTAAGGGGCGGTCAAGAGACCCAGTACTTC.

The J gene is TRBJ1-1, the V gene TRBV4-1, with unresolved D. Germline loops: CDR1 MGHRA, CDR2 YSYEKL. V was trimmed by 1 base and J by 3 bases, leaving 9 bases between them. The CDR3 totals 14 residues. The DNA for the CDR3 is TGCGCCAGCAGCCAAGGTGCGGGGTACACTGAAGCTTTCTTT. Amino acids: CASSQGAGYTEAFF.

This clone was counted a few times. The V gene is TRBV9, the J gene TRBJ2-1; the D gene is possibly TRBD2 (5 bases). Germline values: CDR1 SGDLS, CDR2 YYNGEE. The CDR3 runs to 14 residues. V was pared by 4 bases and J by 13 bases, with 21 bases between. The CDR3 loop is CASSPASPWRLQFF. The CDR3 DNA is TGTGCCAGCAGCCCAGCCTCTCCCTGGAGGTTACAGTTCTTC.

This sequence joins TRBV28 and TRBJ1-4; TRBD1 aligns across 7 bases. V gave up 6 bases and J gave up 12 bases; unmatched junction bases: 16. Per the germline V gene, CDR1 is MDHEN and CDR2 is SYDVKM. This CDR3 comprises 15 residues. CDR3 sequence (DNA): TGTGCCAGCAGCCGCCCCCGGGACAGCGGGCAGCAACTGTTTTTT. It is translated as CASSRPRDSGQQLFF.

In its sample, this clone was seen a few times. The chain has TRBV30 and TRBJ2-1, with 12 positions matching TRBD2. The CDR3 sequence is 14 residues long. CDR1 is GTSNPN and CDR2 is SVGIG in the germline V gene (reference sequence). The J segment lost 7 bases and the V segment lost 5 bases, leaving 6 bases of the junction unmatched. CDR3 DNA: TGTGCCTGGGTTTCTAGCGGGAGGGGGAATGAGCAGTTCTTC. Amino acids: CAWVSSGRGNEQFF. Together with reference TRBV30 and TRBJ2-1, the CDR3 gives the full variable domain: SQTIHQWPATLVQPVGSPLSLECTVEGTSNPNLYWYRQAAGRGLQLLFYSVGIGQISSEVPQNLSASRPQDRQFILSSKKLLLSDSGFYLCAWVSSGRGNEQFFGPGTRLTVL.

The chain is built from TRBV5-6 and TRBJ2-5; 7 bases map to TRBD2. The CDR3 covers 14 residues. Germline assignment: CDR1 SGHDT and CDR2 YYEEEE. Trimming cost V 4 bases and J 3 bases; bases outside gene matches: 6. The CDR3 spells CASSGRGSEETQYF. CDR3 in DNA: TGTGCCAGCAGCGGGCGCGGGAGCGAAGAGACCCAGTACTTC.

V usage is TRBV29-1 and J usage is TRBJ2-7; 7 bases line up with TRBD2. This CDR3 spans 14 amino acids. Germline assignment: CDR1 SQVTM and CDR2 ANQGSEA. V was clipped by 6 bases and J by 2 bases; unmatched bases: 10. CDR3 residues: CSVQTASGTYEQYF. DNA of the CDR3: TGCAGCGTCCAAACGGCTAGCGGCACCTACGAGCAGTACTTC.

This clone was counted a few times. The gene calls are TRBV29-1 and TRBJ2-3; 8 bases align to TRBD2. With 3 bases clipped from V and 1 base from J, the junction kept 6 bases outside the gene matches. Germline V gene sequence: CDR1 SQVTM, CDR2 ANQGSEA. The CDR3 runs to 15 residues. The CDR3 coding sequence is TGCAGCGTTGACGGCGGTAGCGGGGGCACAGATACGCAGTATTTT. Translation: CSVDGGSGGTDTQYF.

The rearrangement uses TRBV29-1 and TRBJ1-1; D not resolved. With 4 bases removed from V and 2 bases from J, the gap between germline ends came to 11 bases. The CDR3 totals 13 residues. The germline CDR1 and CDR2 sequences are SQVTM and ANQGSEA. The CDR3 spells CSVVSQYNTEAFF. In DNA, the CDR3 is TGCAGCGTTGTGTCACAGTATAACACTGAAGCTTTCTTT.

The chain employs TRBV5-1 and TRBJ1-1; D perhaps matches TRBD1 (6 bases). V lost 9 bases and J lost 4, with 16 bases in between. Germline V gene sequence: CDR1 SGHRS, CDR2 YFSETQ. The CDR3 runs 13 residues. CDR3 protein: CATKQGPPTEAFF. CDR3 nucleotides: TGCGCCACCAAACAGGGACCCCCCACTGAAGCTTTCTTT.

This clone was seen a few times. The genes are TRBV7-9 and TRBJ2-2; possible D gene TRBD1, 5 bases. In germline, CDR1 is SEHNR, CDR2 FQNEAQ (reference sequence). This CDR3 is built from 17 residues. V was shortened by 11 bases and J by 0 bases, with 22 bases between the two germline ends. This CDR3 reads CASSTRQSPSNTGELFF. The CDR3 nucleotides read TGTGCCTCCTCCACCAGACAGAGCCCGTCGAACACCGGGGAGCTGTTTTTT.

This clone was observed a few times. The junction departs from the called germline gene at one end, perhaps through a read error. The rearrangement uses TRBV7-7 and TRBJ2-5; 7 bases are shared with TRBD1. This CDR3 contains 14 residues. Germline assignment: CDR1 SSHAT and CDR2 FNYEAQ (reference sequence). DNA for the CDR3: TGTGCTAGCAGCTCTGGGACAGCTCAAGAGACCCAGTACTTC. It yields the protein CASSSGTAQETQYF.